This T cell receptor beta chain was captured by sequencing in a study of somatic mutations in cytotoxic T cells in rheumatoid arthritis. The CDR3 is 12 residues long. Trimming left V 7 bases short and J 4 bases short, with 11 bases between. Looked up from germline, CDR1 is MNHEY and CDR2 is SVGAGI. Separation of CD4+ and CD8+ cells was performed by positive magnetic bead selection, and purity was verified by flow cytometry. Repertoires were generated with immunoSEQ multiplex PCR, while TCRdb's copy carries only in-frame clones and drops some. The data contain roughly 20,000 clones, 80% of them seen just once; the ten biggest clones take up about 30%.

Sequenced sample: CD8+ T cells sorted from blood. The sequence derives from an adult with rheumatoid arthritis. This chain uses TRBV6-5 with TRBJ2-7, with D perhaps matching TRBD1 (6 bases). The CDR3, as DNA: TGTGCCAGCACCACGACAGGATACGAGCAGTACTTC. This translates into CASTTTGYEQYF.